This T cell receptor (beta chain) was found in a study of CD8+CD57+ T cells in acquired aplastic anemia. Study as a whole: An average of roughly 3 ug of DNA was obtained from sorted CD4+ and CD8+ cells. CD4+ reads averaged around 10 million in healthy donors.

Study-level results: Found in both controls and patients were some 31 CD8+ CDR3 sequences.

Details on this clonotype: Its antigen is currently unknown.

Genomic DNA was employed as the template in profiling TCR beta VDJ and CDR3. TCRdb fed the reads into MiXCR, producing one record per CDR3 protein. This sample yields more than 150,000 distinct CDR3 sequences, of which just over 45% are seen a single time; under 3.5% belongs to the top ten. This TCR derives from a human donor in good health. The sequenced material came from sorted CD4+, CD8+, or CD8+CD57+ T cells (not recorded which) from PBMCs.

The CDR3 sequence is CASSQGQFSPLHF. The DNA for the CDR3 is TGTGCCAGCAGCCAAGGACAGTTCTCACCCCTCCACTTT. This sequence joins TRBV7-2 and TRBJ1-6; tentatively, D is TRBD1 (6 bases). The V gene's germline CDR1 is SGHTA and CDR2 FQGNSA. The CDR3 has 13 amino acids. The V end lost 5 bases, the J end lost 10 bases, and 12 bases lay between the germline ends.